The next 4 T cell receptor beta chains were all read from a single sample in a study of cytomegalovirus exposure and HLA in healthy donors. It was with 60 Vbeta and 13 Jbeta primers that the PCR ran. Clones were sequenced by immunoSEQ multiplex PCR, and TCRdb holds only the in-frame ones, with some missing. The sample lists approximately 130,000 clones, over 70% occurring once. Sequencing was carried out using PBMCs. These receptors originate from a woman aged 18-35 years in good health and CMV-seronegative.

This rearrangement joins TRBV25-1 to TRBJ1-2, with TRBD1 as a possible D gene (6 bases). V was clipped by 6 bases and J by 5 bases, with 13 bases between them. Germline V gives CDR1 MGHDK, CDR2 SYGVNS. The CDR3 is 13 residues long. The DNA of the CDR3 is TGTGCCAGCAGCAGGGGCTTTTCTTATGGCTACACCTTC. Residues: CASSRGFSYGYTF.

Only one count was recorded for this clone. This sequence joins TRBV6-1 and TRBJ1-3; unclear D gene. Looked up from germline, CDR1 is MNHNS and CDR2 is SASEGT. Trimming shortened V by 1 base and J by 2 bases, and 12 bases separated the two germline ends. CDR3 length equals 16 residues. The DNA for the CDR3 is TGTGCCAGCAGTGAAGGGGCAGGTGCCCCTGGAAACACCATATATTTT. Its protein product is CASSEGAGAPGNTIYF.

This chain uses TRBV28 with TRBJ2-5; 10 bases map to TRBD1. The germline CDR1 and CDR2 sequences are MDHEN and SYDVKM. V lost 3 bases and J lost 13; bases outside the gene matches: 14. The length of the CDR3 is 15 residues. CDR3 sequence (DNA): TGTGCCAGCAGTTTGGCACCCGGGACAGGGGAGCATCGGTACTTC. This translates into CASSLAPGTGEHRYF.

V gene TRBV5-5 combines with J gene TRBJ2-3; 8 bases agree with TRBD2. This CDR3 has 16 residues. The J segment lost 0 bases and the V segment lost 4 bases, leaving 7 bases of the junction unmatched. Germline CDR1 is SGHKS and CDR2 is YYEKEE (reference sequence). The CDR3 loop is CASSQRGGTSTDTQYF. In DNA, the CDR3 is TGTGCCAGCAGCCAACGCGGGGGGACCAGCACAGATACGCAGTATTTT.